This TCR beta chain was found in a study of cytomegalovirus exposure and HLA in healthy donors. Vbeta (60) and Jbeta (13) primers were used in the PCR. Measured with immunoSEQ multiplex PCR; TCRdb has only the in-frame clones, and not every one. The table includes about 120,000 clones, roughly 65% detected once. The germline V and J ends were trimmed by 0 bases and 0 bases, with 13 bases remaining between them. In germline, CDR1 is WNHNN, CDR2 SYGVQD (reference sequence). The CDR3 sequence is 17 residues long. The sequence derives from a man aged 40-50 years in good health and CMV-seropositive. The chain carries TRBV10-1 and TRBJ2-3; TRBD2 might be the D (6 bases). Sequenced: PBMCs. Here the CDR3 reads CASSESGTARSTDTQYF. In nucleotides, the CDR3 is TGCGCCAGCAGTGAGTCTGGGACTGCCCGTAGCACAGATACGCAGTATTTT.